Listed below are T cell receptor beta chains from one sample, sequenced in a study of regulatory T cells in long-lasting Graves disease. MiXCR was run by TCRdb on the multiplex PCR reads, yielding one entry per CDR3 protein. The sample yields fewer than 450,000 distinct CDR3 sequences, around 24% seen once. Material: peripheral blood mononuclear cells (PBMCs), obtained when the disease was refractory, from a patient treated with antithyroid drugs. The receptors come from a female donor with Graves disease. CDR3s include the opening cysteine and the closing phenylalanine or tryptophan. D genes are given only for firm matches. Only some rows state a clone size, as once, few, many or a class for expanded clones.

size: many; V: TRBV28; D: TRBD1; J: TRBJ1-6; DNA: TGTGCCAGCAGTTCAGCCGGACAGGGGGCGGGTTCACCCCTCCACTTT; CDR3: CASSSAGQGAGSPLHF
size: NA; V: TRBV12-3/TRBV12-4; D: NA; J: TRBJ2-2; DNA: TGTGCCAGCAGCCAAACAGGGTCTCCGGTCACCGGGGAGCTGTTTTTT; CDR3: CASSQTGSPVTGELFF
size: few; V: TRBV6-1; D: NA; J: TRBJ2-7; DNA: TGTGCCAGCAGGTTTTTTACAGGGTCCTCCTACGAGCAGTACTTC; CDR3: CASRFFTGSSYEQYF
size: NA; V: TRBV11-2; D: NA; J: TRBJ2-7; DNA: TGTGCCAGCAGCTTAGGAGTGAGCTCGGGGTACGAGCAGTACTTC; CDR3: CASSLGVSSGYEQYF
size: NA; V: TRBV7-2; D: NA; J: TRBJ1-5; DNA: TGTGCCAGCAGCTCACTGGGGAAACCCCAGCATTTT; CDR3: CASSSLGKPQHF
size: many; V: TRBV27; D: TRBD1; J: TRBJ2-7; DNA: TGTGCCAGCAGTTTACAGGGGGCCCACTACGAGCAGTACTTC; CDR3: CASSLQGAHYEQYF
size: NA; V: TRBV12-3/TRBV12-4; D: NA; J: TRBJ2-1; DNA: TGTGCCAGCGCCTTAGGACCAGGTAGCTACAATGAGCAGTTCTTC; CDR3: CASALGPGSYNEQFF
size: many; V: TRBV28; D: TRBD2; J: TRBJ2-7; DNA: TGTGCCAACCCGGGGACTAGCGGGAGCCCCTACGAGCAGTACTTC; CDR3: CANPGTSGSPYEQYF
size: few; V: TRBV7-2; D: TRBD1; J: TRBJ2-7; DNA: TGCGCCAGCAGCCATTCCCGGACAGGGCGATATTTAACCGAGCAGTACTTC; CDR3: CASSHSRTGRYLTEQYF
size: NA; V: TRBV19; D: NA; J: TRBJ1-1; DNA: TGTGCCAGTAGTTCTCTCCAACGGGGGACTGAAGCTTTCTTT; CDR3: CASSSLQRGTEAFF
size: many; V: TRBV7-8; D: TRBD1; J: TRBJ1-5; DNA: TGTGCCAGCAGCAGCAACAGGGGAAGGAATCAGCCCCAGCATTTT; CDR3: CASSSNRGRNQPQHF
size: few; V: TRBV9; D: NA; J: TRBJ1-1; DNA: TGTGCCAGCAGCGTAGTGGACGACACTGAAGCTTTCTTT; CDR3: CASSVVDDTEAFF
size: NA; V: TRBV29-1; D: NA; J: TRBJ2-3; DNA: TGCAGCGTTGGGGCTAGCACAGATACGCAGTATTTT; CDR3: CSVGASTDTQYF
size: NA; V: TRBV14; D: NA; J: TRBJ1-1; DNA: TGTGCCAGCAGCCGGGGGATCGACATTGAAGCTTTCTTT; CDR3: CASSRGIDIEAFF
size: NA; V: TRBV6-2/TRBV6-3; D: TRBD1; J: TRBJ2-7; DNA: TGTGCCAGCAGTTTACCCGGGACAGGGAACTACGAGCAGTACTTC; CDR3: CASSLPGTGNYEQYF
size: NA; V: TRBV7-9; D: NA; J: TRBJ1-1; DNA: TGTGCCAGCAGCTTAGTTATTGGACAGATGAACACTGAAGCTTTCTTT; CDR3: CASSLVIGQMNTEAFF
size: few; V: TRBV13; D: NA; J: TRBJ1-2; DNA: TGTGCCAGCAGCCGAAAGCTGGCAGCACGGAGTGGCTACACCTTC; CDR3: CASSRKLAARSGYTF
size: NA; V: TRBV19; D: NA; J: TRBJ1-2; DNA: TGTGCCAGTACCTCCCTGGTGAGGAGCTACTATGGCTACACCTTC; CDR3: CASTSLVRSYYGYTF
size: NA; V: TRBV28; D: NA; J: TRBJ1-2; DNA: TGTGCCAGCCTCGTGACGGAGATAGATGGCTACACCTTC; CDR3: CASLVTEIDGYTF
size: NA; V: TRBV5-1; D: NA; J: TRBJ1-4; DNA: TGCGCCAGCAGCCCGGGAGGGGGGTTTTATGAAAAACTGTTTTTT; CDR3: CASSPGGGFYEKLFF
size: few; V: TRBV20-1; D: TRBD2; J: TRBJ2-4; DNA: TGCAGTGCTCCCCCGGGGGGGTCCAAAAACATTCAGTACTTC; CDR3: CSAPPGGSKNIQYF
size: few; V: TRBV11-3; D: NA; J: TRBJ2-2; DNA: TGTGCCAGCAGCTCGGAGATCCCCCCGAACACCGGGGAGCTGTTTTTT; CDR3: CASSSEIPPNTGELFF
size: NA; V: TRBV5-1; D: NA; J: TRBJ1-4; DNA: TGCGCCAGCAGCTTGGTTGGGACGTCTGAAAAACTGTTTTTT; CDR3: CASSLVGTSEKLFF
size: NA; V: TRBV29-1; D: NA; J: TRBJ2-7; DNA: TGCAGCGTTCTCTCGACGAGCTCCTACGAGCAGTACTTC; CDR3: CSVLSTSSYEQYF
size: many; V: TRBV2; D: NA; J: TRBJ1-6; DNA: TGTGCCAGCAGTCGTTTGCTCACCTATAATTCACCCCTCCACTTT; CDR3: CASSRLLTYNSPLHF
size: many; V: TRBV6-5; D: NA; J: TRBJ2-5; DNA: TGTGCCAGCAGTTCCCCAAGGCTGGGGGCCAGGAAGACCCAGTACTTC; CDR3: CASSSPRLGARKTQYF
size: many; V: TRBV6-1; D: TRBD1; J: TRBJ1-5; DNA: TGTGCCAGCACTGGGACAGATACTAATCAGCCCCAGCATTTT; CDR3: CASTGTDTNQPQHF
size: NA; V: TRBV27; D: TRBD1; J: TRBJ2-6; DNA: TGTGCCAGCAGTCCCCTCGACAGGGGACGGGCCAACGTCCTGACTTTC; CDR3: CASSPLDRGRANVLTF
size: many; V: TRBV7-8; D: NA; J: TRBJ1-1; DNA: TGTGCCAGCAAGGCCGGCAGACAAAACACTGAAGCTTTCTTT; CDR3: CASKAGRQNTEAFF
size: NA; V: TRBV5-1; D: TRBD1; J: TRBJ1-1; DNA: TGCGCCAGCAGCCGTTCGGGACAGGAGAACACTGAAGCTTTCTTT; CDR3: CASSRSGQENTEAFF
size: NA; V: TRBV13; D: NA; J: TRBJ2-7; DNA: TGTGCCAGCAGCTTCGAGACTAGGTCCTACGAGCAGTACTTC; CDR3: CASSFETRSYEQYF
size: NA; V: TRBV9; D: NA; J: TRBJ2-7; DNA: TGTGCCAGCAGCGTTGACCCAACCTACGAGCAGTACTTC; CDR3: CASSVDPTYEQYF
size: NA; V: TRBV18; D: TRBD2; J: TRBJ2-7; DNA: TGTGCCAGCTCACCACCTCTAGCGGGAACAGAGCAGTACTTC; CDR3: CASSPPLAGTEQYF
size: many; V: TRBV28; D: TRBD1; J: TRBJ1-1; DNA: TGTGCCAGCAGTGGCCCCGACAGGGAAGCAGCTTTCTTT; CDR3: CASSGPDREAAFF
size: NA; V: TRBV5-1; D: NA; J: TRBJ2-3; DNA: TGCGCCAGCAGCTCGCTAAACGCTAGGGGGTCCACAGATACGCAGTATTTT; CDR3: CASSSLNARGSTDTQYF
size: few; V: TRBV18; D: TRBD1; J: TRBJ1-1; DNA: TGTGCCAGCTCACCAAAGCGGACAGGGATGAACACTGAAGCTTTCTTT; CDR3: CASSPKRTGMNTEAFF
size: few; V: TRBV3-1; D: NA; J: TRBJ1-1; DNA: TGTGCCAGCAGCCAAACAGCCACCATGAACACTGAAGCTTTCTTT; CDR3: CASSQTATMNTEAFF
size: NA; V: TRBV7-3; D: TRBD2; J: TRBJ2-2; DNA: TGTGCCAGCAGCTTAACTCGGACTAGCGCCGCCGGGGAGCTGTTTTTT; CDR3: CASSLTRTSAAGELFF
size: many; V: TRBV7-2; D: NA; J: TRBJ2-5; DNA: TGTGCCAGCAGCTTAGGGGCAGGGGCGGGGGAGACCCAGTACTTC; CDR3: CASSLGAGAGETQYF
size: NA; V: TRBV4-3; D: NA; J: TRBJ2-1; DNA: TGCGCCAGCAGCCAAGCAAATGAGCAGTTCTTC; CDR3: CASSQANEQFF
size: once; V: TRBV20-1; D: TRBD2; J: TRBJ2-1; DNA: TGCAGTGCTACCGGGACTAGATTTCCGAATGAGCAGTTCTTC; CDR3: CSATGTRFPNEQFF
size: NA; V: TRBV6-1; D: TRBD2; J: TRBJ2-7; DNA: TGTGCCAGCAGCAAAAGCGGGAACTCCTACGAGCAGTACTTC; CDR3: CASSKSGNSYEQYF